Shown below are 12 T cell receptor beta chains from a single sample sequenced in a study of sequential checkpoint blockade in melanoma. The protocol was immunoSEQ multiplex PCR, while the TCRdb copy is restricted to in-frame clones and leaves out a portion. The table lists about 13,000 clones, approximately 76% of them singletons. Treatment in this sample: randomized to nivolumab then ipilimumab (arm A) or the reverse (arm B). The sequencing used CD8+ T cells sorted from blood (inferred from file names), collected from a patient given nivolumab and ipilimumab in sequence. These TCRs come from a human patient with melanoma. Some clones in this sample may be carry-over from other donors' samples.

The rearrangement joins TRBV4-1 to TRBJ2-5; D uncertain. Trimming stripped 1 base from V and 7 bases from J, with 10 bases between. The CDR3 spans 13 residues. The germline V gene has CDR1 MGHRA and CDR2 YSYEKL. The CDR3 here is CASSQGMLGTQYF. The CDR3 bases are TGCGCCAGCAGCCAAGGGATGCTAGGGACCCAGTACTTC.

About this clone: The junction departs from the called germline gene at one end, perhaps through a read error. The rearrangement uses TRBV7-9 and TRBJ2-6; D is undetermined. Looked up from germline, CDR1 is SEHNR and CDR2 is FQNEAQ (reference sequence). The CDR3 sequence is 15 residues long. The CDR3 DNA reads as TGCGCCAGCAGCCTTGGTAGCTCTGGGGCCAACGTCCTGACTTTC. It specifies CASSLGSSGANVLTF.

This chain joins TRBV9 and TRBJ2-7; D is unclear. CDR1 is SGDLS and CDR2 is YYNGEE in the germline V gene. This CDR3 is built from 14 residues. The V end lost 0 bases, the J end lost 1 base, and 8 bases lay between the germline ends. CDR3 loop: CASSVAARSYEQYF. CDR3 sequence (DNA): TGTGCCAGCAGCGTAGCTGCCCGGTCCTACGAGCAGTACTTC.

The chain is built from TRBV4-2 and TRBJ1-1, with D tentatively TRBD1 (5 bases). V gave up 1 base and J gave up 1 base, with 7 bases separating them. Germline V gene lookup returns CDR1 LGHNA and CDR2 YNFKEQ. The CDR3 spans 14 residues. The CDR3 bases are TGTGCCAGCAGCCAAGGGGGGGGGAACACTGAAGCTTTCTTT. Its protein product is CASSQGGGNTEAFF.

The chain employs TRBV5-1 and TRBJ2-1; the D gene is possibly TRBD2 (7 bases). Per the germline V gene, CDR1 is SGHRS and CDR2 is YFSETQ. The ends were cut back, 4 bases at V and 8 bases at J, with 10 bases in the middle. This CDR3 comprises 12 residues. The chain's CDR3 is CASSMGGHEQFF. Written as DNA, the CDR3 is TGCGCCAGCAGCATGGGGGGGCATGAGCAGTTCTTC.

The rearrangement links TRBV4-2 to TRBJ2-7; 11 positions match TRBD2. Germline CDR1 LGHNA, CDR2 YNFKEQ. The CDR3 extends over 15 amino acids. The trim removed 2 bases at V and 2 bases at J, leaving 2 bases unmatched. The CDR3 protein is CASSQPGLAAYEQYF. In DNA form, the CDR3 reads TGTGCCAGCAGCCAACCGGGACTAGCGGCCTACGAGCAGTACTTC.

The chain's CDR3 is CASSLGAVTNYGYTF. The CDR3 region has the DNA TGTGCCAGCAGTTTGGGGGCCGTCACTAACTATGGCTACACCTTC. J is TRBJ1-2 and V is TRBV27; possibly TRBD1 for D (6 bases). Germline V lookup: CDR1 MNHEY, CDR2 SMNVEV (reference sequence). This CDR3 has 15 amino acids. Trimming cost V 3 bases and J 0 bases, with 11 bases left between them.

The chain carries TRBV5-4 and TRBJ1-3; no definite D call. The CDR3 consists of 13 residues. The germline V gene has CDR1 SGHNT and CDR2 YYREEE (reference sequence). Trimming removed 2 bases at V and 4 bases at J, with 7 bases between. The DNA for the CDR3 is TGTGCCAGCAGCTTCGCCGGGGGAAACACCATATATTTT. It specifies CASSFAGGNTIYF. The whole variable domain, remainder taken from reference TRBV5-4 and TRBJ1-3, is ETGVTQSPTHLIKTRGQQVTLRCSSQSGHNTVSWYQQALGQGPQFIFQYYREEENGRGNFPPRFSGLQFPNYSSELNVNALELDDSALYLCASSFAGGNTIYFGEGSWLTVV.

The chain recombines TRBV29-1 with TRBJ1-2; no clear D. The ends were cut back, 5 bases at V and 5 bases at J, with 15 bases in the middle. Germline V CDR1 and CDR2: SQVTM, ANQGSEA. The CDR3 extends over 13 amino acids. The CDR3 sequence is CSVYGLGWYGYTF. As DNA, the CDR3 is TGCAGCGTTTACGGACTGGGTTGGTATGGCTACACCTTC.

J is TRBJ1-2 and V is TRBV27; 9 bases are shared with TRBD1. Germline CDR1 is MNHEY and CDR2 is SMNVEV (reference sequence). CDR3 length: 13 amino acids. Trimming removed 3 bases from V and 5 bases from J; junction bases left unmatched: 1. The CDR3 sequence: CASSFGTGYGYTF. As DNA, the CDR3 is TGTGCCAGCAGTTTCGGGACAGGGTATGGCTACACCTTC.

This chain uses TRBV9 with TRBJ2-7; 9 bases fit TRBD2. With 3 bases clipped from V and 1 base from J, the junction kept 8 bases outside the gene matches. Germline V gives CDR1 SGDLS, CDR2 YYNGEE. CDR3 length: 16 residues. DNA of the CDR3: TGTGCCAGCAGCGCCCAGGGCGGGGGGGGTTCCTACGAGCAGTACTTC. Amino acids: CASSAQGGGGSYEQYF.

The CDR3 loop is CASSWTGGGTDTQYF. CDR3 in DNA: TGTGCCAGCAGCTGGACAGGAGGCGGGACAGATACGCAGTATTTT. The rearrangement joins TRBV7-8 to TRBJ2-3; 7 bases are shared with TRBD1. This CDR3 has 15 residues. Germline V lookup: CDR1 SGHVS, CDR2 FQNEAQ. V trimming: 4 bases; J trimming: 3 bases; junction bases outside the gene matches: 7.